Shown below are 23 T cell receptor beta chains from a single sample sequenced in a study of T cell repertoires in cytomegalovirus infection. TCRdb recomputed calls from the reads with MiXCR, one row per CDR3 protein. Of about 440,000 distinct CDR3 sequences in the sample, roughly 30% were seen once. Source material: PBMCs. These receptors came from a human donor in good health (CMV status not recorded). Some clones in this sample may be carry-over from other donors' samples.

A single count supports this clonotype. A much larger clone sits a single nucleotide away, making a read error possible. The chain employs TRBV7-2 and TRBJ2-2; D is ambiguous. The CDR3 totals 19 residues. The V gene's germline CDR1 is SGHTA and CDR2 FQGNSA. CDR3 coding DNA: TGTGCCAGCAACTTAGCTCGGCAGGCAACCAGTTGGAACACCGGGGAGCTGTTTTTT. As protein: CASNLARQATSWNTGELFF.

This chain uses TRBV2 with TRBJ1-1, with D unresolved. The CDR3 has 12 residues. Germline V gives CDR1 SNHLY, CDR2 FYNNEI. The V gene lost 10 bases and the J gene lost 4 bases, with 13 bases spanning the gap. The CDR3 spells CATCPEGTEAFF. For the CDR3, the DNA is TGTGCCACCTGCCCGGAGGGCACTGAAGCTTTCTTT.

V gene TRBV7-9 combines with J gene TRBJ2-2, with D tentatively TRBD1 or TRBD2 (5 bases each). Trimming left V 6 bases short and J 4 bases short, with 9 bases between. The CDR3 covers 13 residues. The germline CDR1 and CDR2 sequences are SEHNR and FQNEAQ (reference sequence). In DNA form, the CDR3 reads TGTGCCAGCAGTTCAGGGAGCACCGGGGAGCTGTTTTTT. This sequence encodes CASSSGSTGELFF.

This clonotype was detected many times. This chain uses TRBV6-1 with TRBJ2-2; no definite D call. The germline V gene has CDR1 MNHNS and CDR2 SASEGT. V lost 5 bases and J 3 bases, leaving 16 bases between the germline ends. This CDR3 comprises 16 residues. CDR3 sequence reads: CASSFRLSRDTGELFF. In DNA form, the CDR3 reads TGTGCCAGCAGTTTCCGACTGTCGAGAGACACCGGGGAGCTGTTTTTT.

J is TRBJ1-5 and V is TRBV28, with TRBD1 matching over 7 bases. This CDR3 contains 14 residues. Germline values: CDR1 MDHEN, CDR2 SYDVKM. The ends lost 10 bases at V and 4 bases at J; junction bases unmatched: 10. In DNA, the CDR3 is TGTGCCACCTGCCAGGGGGTTGGGAATCAGCCCCAGCATTTT. It translates to CATCQGVGNQPQHF. Looking up the rest from reference TRBV28 and TRBJ1-5 gives the full variable domain: DVKVTQSSRYLVKRTGEKVFLECVQDMDHENMFWYRQDPGLGLRLIYFSYDVKMKEKGDIPEGYSVSREKKERFSLILESASTNQTSMYLCATCQGVGNQPQHFGDGTRLSIL.

At least ten counts were recorded for this clonotype. The chain carries TRBV7-9 and TRBJ1-2; weak D call: TRBD1 (6 bases). V shed 8 bases and J shed 5 bases, with 18 bases lying between them. The CDR3 consists of 14 residues. In germline, CDR1 is SEHNR, CDR2 FQNEAQ (reference sequence). CDR3 amino acids: CASGGQPQPYGYTF. CDR3 coding DNA: TGTGCCAGCGGCGGACAGCCGCAACCTTATGGCTACACCTTC.

This clonotype was counted at least ten times. This chain links TRBV7-8 with TRBJ2-5, with D perhaps being TRBD1 or TRBD2 (7 bases each). From germline, CDR1 is SGHVS and CDR2 FQNEAQ. The CDR3 consists of 15 residues. V lost 5 bases and J 3 bases, leaving 16 bases between the germline ends. CDR3 protein: CASSLEGAGEETQYF. CDR3 DNA: TGTGCCAGCAGCCTAGAGGGGGCGGGGGAAGAGACCCAGTACTTC.

This clonotype was detected only once. The chain employs TRBV2 and TRBJ1-4; D uncertain. The CDR3 covers 15 residues. Trimming took off 4 bases at V and 7 bases at J, with 16 bases between the two ends. Per the germline V gene, CDR1 is SNHLY and CDR2 is FYNNEI. Here the CDR3 reads CASSGPRSTGEKLFF. CDR3 nucleotides: TGTGCCAGCAGTGGCCCCCGGTCAACGGGTGAAAAACTGTTTTTT.

This chain joins TRBV5-5 and TRBJ2-3, with TRBD2 matching 8 bases. V gave up 3 bases and J gave up 11 bases; unmatched junction bases: 11. This CDR3 has 14 amino acids. Looked up from germline, CDR1 is SGHKS and CDR2 is YYEKEE (reference sequence). Here the CDR3 DNA reads TGTGCCAGCAGCTCCGGGGGGGCCTCCCGGGGGCAGTATTTT. This codes for CASSSGGASRGQYF.

Concerning this clonotype itself: The germline gene is not matched at one end of the junction; a read error may be the cause. V usage is TRBV6-6 and J usage is TRBJ1-5, with unresolved D. The CDR3 runs 17 residues. Germline assignment: CDR1 MNHNY and CDR2 SVGAGI (reference sequence). The CDR3 sequence is CAISYSLPTFGNQPQHF. Written as DNA, the CDR3 is TGTGCCATCAGTTACTCCCTCCCTACCTTTGGCAATCAGCCCCAGCATTTT.

At least ten counts were recorded for this clonotype. This sequence joins TRBV28 and TRBJ1-2; no definite D call. This CDR3 spans 12 amino acids. The V and J ends lost 7 bases and 8 bases respectively, with 14 bases between them. CDR1 and CDR2 (germline): MDHEN, SYDVKM. The CDR3 DNA reads TGTGCCAGCACCAGCACGGCCCGGGGCTACACCTTC. Its protein is CASTSTARGYTF.

The J gene is TRBJ2-1, the V gene TRBV19, with a weak D call TRBD2 (7 bases). The ends were cut back, 6 bases at V and 1 base at J, with 25 bases in the middle. CDR1 is LNHDA and CDR2 is SQIVND in the germline V gene (reference sequence). The CDR3 consists of 19 residues. CDR3 bases: TGTGCCAGTAGCCCACTCCTTCTAGGGGGGGGTGATTCCTACAATGAGCAGTTCTTC. Its translation: CASSPLLLGGGDSYNEQFF.

The chain employs TRBV20-1 and TRBJ2-4; 7 bases are a match to TRBD1. Germline lookup yields CDR1 DFQATT and CDR2 SNEGSKA (reference sequence). This CDR3 spans 14 amino acids. With 4 bases clipped from V and 4 bases from J, the junction kept 7 bases outside the gene matches. The CDR3 DNA follows: TGCAGTGCTACGCCTGAGGGGGCAAAAAACATTCAGTACTTC. Protein product: CSATPEGAKNIQYF.

This rearrangement joins TRBV4-1 to TRBJ2-3; D ambiguous. The CDR3 totals 14 residues. V was trimmed by 0 bases and J by 3 bases, leaving 7 bases between them. Germline V gene data show CDR1 as MGHRA and CDR2 as YSYEKL. The CDR3 DNA is TGCGCCAGCAGCCAAGAGTTGGCTACAGATACGCAGTATTTT. It encodes CASSQELATDTQYF.

This clonotype was counted many times. V usage is TRBV7-2 and J usage is TRBJ2-7; TRBD1 aligns across 9 bases. V gave up 4 bases and J gave up 3 bases; unmatched junction bases: 7. Per the germline V gene, CDR1 is SGHTA and CDR2 is FQGNSA. The CDR3 runs 15 residues. The chain's CDR3 is CASSSSTGGSYEQYF. Here the CDR3 DNA reads TGTGCCAGCAGCTCCTCGACAGGGGGTAGCTACGAGCAGTACTTC.

This clonotype was picked up one time. It may be a read error: a sequence one base away is much more abundant. Likely a read error: the CDR3 ends without its conserved phenylalanine or tryptophan. The V call is TRBV7-9, the J call TRBJ1-1, with TRBD1 matching 9 bases. V dropped 4 bases and J dropped 6; count of bases not matched to a gene: 0. The CDR3 covers 12 residues. CDR1 SEHNR and CDR2 FQNEAQ come from the germline V gene (reference sequence). The CDR3 region is CASSWTGAEAFL. The DNA for the CDR3 is TGTGCCAGCAGCTGGACAGGGGCTGAAGCTTTCTTG.

This clonotype was seen more than once but under ten times. This chain joins TRBV6-2 or TRBV6-3 and TRBJ2-5; D might be TRBD2 (6 bases). Trimming left V 2 bases short and J 3 bases short, with 16 bases between. Germline CDR1 MNHEY, CDR2 SVGEGT. The CDR3 spans 16 residues. CDR3 loop: CASSYGLGRGEETQYF. CDR3 sequence (DNA): TGTGCCAGCAGTTACGGTTTGGGGCGGGGAGAAGAGACCCAGTACTTC.

The gene calls are TRBV9 and TRBJ2-2; D perhaps matches TRBD2 (5 bases). This CDR3 is built from 14 residues. Germline V gene data show CDR1 as SGDLS and CDR2 as YYNGEE. Between the trimmed V and J ends, which lost 5 bases and 4 bases, there was a span of 12 bases. The CDR3 here is CASRPRASTGELFF. CDR3 DNA sequence: TGTGCCAGCAGGCCGCGGGCGAGCACCGGGGAGCTGTTTTTT.

This clonotype came up a few times. V and J are TRBV27 and TRBJ2-5, with D perhaps matching TRBD1 (6 bases). The CDR3 totals 14 residues. V was cut by 6 bases and J by 1 base, with 12 bases left in between. Germline V gene lookup returns CDR1 MNHEY and CDR2 SMNVEV (reference sequence). The CDR3 DNA reads as TGTGCCAGCAGAACACAGGGATTCCAAGAGACCCAGTACTTC. Residues: CASRTQGFQETQYF.

The genes are TRBV25-1 and TRBJ1-4; the D gene is possibly TRBD1 (5 bases). The CDR3 spans 15 residues. Germline-derived CDR1 and CDR2 are MGHDK and SYGVNS. The V end was cut by 0 bases, the J end by 7 bases, with 12 bases between. The CDR3 sequence is CASSEYPVGGEKLFF. Here the CDR3 DNA reads TGTGCCAGCAGTGAATACCCGGTGGGGGGTGAAAAACTGTTTTTT.

V and J are TRBV12-3 or TRBV12-4 and TRBJ2-5; 8 positions agree with TRBD2. J was trimmed by 4 bases and V by 4 bases; bases with no gene match: 11. This CDR3 is built from 16 residues. In DNA form, the CDR3 reads TGTGCCAGCAGTTCCTCCATTAGCGGGGATGGAGAGACCCAGTACTTC. This gives the protein CASSSSISGDGETQYF.

This clonotype was counted only a few times. This chain links TRBV11-2 with TRBJ2-5, with D uncertain. Trimming cost V 0 bases and J 5 bases, with 16 bases left between them. Germline CDR1 is SGHAT and CDR2 is FQNNGV. There are 16 residues in the CDR3. This chain's CDR3 is CASSLEGMTFWETQYF. CDR3 DNA: TGTGCCAGCAGCTTAGAGGGGATGACTTTCTGGGAGACCCAGTACTTC.

The chain recombines TRBV4-3 with TRBJ2-1; D remains ambiguous. This CDR3 region has 14 residues. CDR1 LGHNA and CDR2 YSLEER come from the germline V gene. The V gene lost 1 base and the J gene lost 8 bases, with 12 bases spanning the gap. The CDR3 loop is CASSQVSVSDEQFF. The CDR3, as DNA: TGCGCCAGCAGCCAAGTAAGCGTTTCCGATGAGCAGTTCTTC.